One and the same sample provided the 27 T cell receptor beta chains below, sequenced in a study of control samples from healthy donors and cancer patients. Clones were read by immunoSEQ multiplex PCR, and TCRdb kept only the in-frame ones, dropping some. This sample has around 120,000 clones, with 85% to 90% found just once. Sequencing was carried out using blood. These receptor sequences come from a woman between 65 and 79 years old in good health.

A single count supports this clone. This chain joins TRBV5-1 and TRBJ1-4; TRBD1 agrees at 11 bases. The junction had 2 bases not matched to a gene; V was cut back by 4 bases and J by 6 bases. The CDR3 runs to 14 residues. Germline V gene lookup returns CDR1 SGHRS and CDR2 YFSETQ. The CDR3 region is CASSGTGGYEKLFF. Here the CDR3 DNA reads TGCGCCAGCAGCGGGACAGGGGGATATGAAAAACTGTTTTTT.

The V gene is TRBV3-1 (or the pseudogene TRBV3-2), the J gene TRBJ2-7; maybe TRBD2 (5 bases). The V end was cut by 4 bases, the J end by 0 bases, with 16 bases between. The CDR3 extends over 16 amino acids. Germline loops: CDR1 LGHDT, CDR2 YNNKEL (reference sequence). The CDR3 sequence is CASSRPGRRSSYEQYF. The CDR3, as DNA: TGTGCCAGCAGCCGCCCTGGCAGGAGGAGCTCCTACGAGCAGTACTTC.

The chain carries TRBV12-3 or TRBV12-4 and TRBJ2-7; D is undetermined. Trimming cost V 5 bases and J 3 bases, with 5 bases left between them. The CDR3 covers 11 residues. CDR3 nucleotides: TGTGCCAGCAGTACAAACTACGAGCAGTACTTC. Protein: CASSTNYEQYF.

This chain uses TRBV29-1 with TRBJ2-3; 8 nucleotides align to TRBD2. CDR1 is SQVTM, CDR2 ANQGSEA, per germline. V shed 3 bases, J shed 4 bases, and the junction held 9 bases outside the gene matches. The CDR3 is made up of 15 amino acids. DNA for the CDR3: TGCAGCGTTGACGGGGGGGCGCTTGATCCAGATACGCAGTATTTT. Its protein is CSVDGGALDPDTQYF.

The gene calls are TRBV15 and TRBJ2-1, with 8 bases matching TRBD2. Germline lookup yields CDR1 LNHNV and CDR2 YYDKDF (reference sequence). This CDR3 has 16 residues. The junction had 16 bases not matched to a gene; V was cut back by 8 bases and J by 7 bases. The CDR3: CATSTGGANRWNEQFF. The CDR3 nucleotides read TGTGCCACCTCCACCGGGGGGGCGAACCGTTGGAATGAGCAGTTCTTC.

The chain is built from TRBV7-3 and TRBJ1-1; maybe TRBD1 (5 bases). Between the trimmed V and J ends, which lost 1 base and 1 base, there was a span of 13 bases. In germline, CDR1 is SGHTA, CDR2 FQGTGA. This CDR3 is 16 amino acids long. The CDR3 DNA reads as TGTGCCAGCAGCTTAAGGGTCCCCACAGGGAACACTGAAGCTTTCTTT. It translates to CASSLRVPTGNTEAFF.

This clone has only one observation. The CDR3 loop is CASSFGTGEPQHF. In nucleotides, the CDR3 is TGTGCCAGCAGTTTCGGCACCGGTGAGCCCCAGCATTTT. The rearrangement uses TRBV27 and TRBJ1-5; D is ambiguous. CDR1 is MNHEY, CDR2 SMNVEV, per germline (reference sequence). The V end lost 3 bases, the J end lost 8 bases, and 11 bases lay between the germline ends. This CDR3 is 13 amino acids long.

To note about this clone: Other nucleotide sequences from this sample produce the same CDR3. This chain connects TRBV19 to TRBJ1-1, with 8 bases identical to TRBD1. Germline lookup yields CDR1 LNHDA and CDR2 SQIVND (reference sequence). The CDR3 sequence is 14 residues long. J was trimmed by 1 base and V by 5 bases; bases with no gene match: 3. The CDR3 loop reads CASSADRGNTEAFF. Written as DNA, the CDR3 is TGTGCCAGTAGTGCAGACAGGGGGAACACTGAAGCTTTCTTT.

The chain joins TRBV4-2 to TRBJ2-5, with 9 bases aligning to TRBD2. Germline CDR1 is LGHNA and CDR2 is YNFKEQ. Trimming took 1 base from V and 1 from J; bases not matched to a gene: 7. The CDR3 runs 17 residues. CDR3 coding DNA: TGTGCCAGCAGCCAAGGAGGGGCGGGGGGGCCCCAAGAGACCCAGTACTTC. Amino acids: CASSQGGAGGPQETQYF.

This clone was counted a single time. J is TRBJ2-3 and V is TRBV25-1; 10 positions agree with TRBD1. V shed 3 bases and J 9 bases; nucleotides not matched to a gene: 12. The germline V gene encodes CDR1 MGHDK and CDR2 SYGVNS. The CDR3 sequence is 16 residues long. The CDR3 bases are TGTGCCAGCAGTGACCAGAGGCGGGACAGGGGAATGACGCAGTATTTT. The encoded protein is CASSDQRRDRGMTQYF.

This chain uses TRBV10-2 with TRBJ2-5; D is perhaps TRBD2 (7 bases). V was shortened by 7 bases and J by 7 bases, with 16 bases between the two germline ends. The V gene's germline CDR1 is WSHSY and CDR2 SAAADI. CDR3 length: 13 amino acids. The CDR3 loop is CASMGGARGTQYF. The CDR3 nucleotides are TGCGCCAGCATGGGGGGGGCGCGGGGGACCCAGTACTTC.

V and J are TRBV4-2 and TRBJ2-1; D ambiguous. Trimming removed 1 base from V and 7 bases from J, with 2 bases in between. The length of the CDR3 is 11 residues. Germline V gives CDR1 LGHNA, CDR2 YNFKEQ. The CDR3, as DNA: TGTGCCAGCAGCCAAGCGAATGAGCAGTTCTTC. Amino acid sequence: CASSQANEQFF.

This clone appeared a few times. CDR3 sequence reads: CASSRSTGGDTEAFF. The CDR3 DNA reads TGCGCCAGCAGCAGATCAACAGGGGGGGACACTGAAGCTTTCTTT. The chain recombines TRBV5-1 with TRBJ1-1, with 8 bases lining up with TRBD1. V was clipped by 4 bases and J by 3 bases; unmatched bases: 8. Per the germline V gene, CDR1 is SGHRS and CDR2 is YFSETQ. The CDR3 is 15 residues long.

The rearrangement links TRBV11-3 to TRBJ2-5, with TRBD1 identical over 9 bases. The CDR3 is made up of 13 amino acids. The V gene's germline CDR1 is SGHNT and CDR2 YENEEA. V shed 5 bases, J shed 5 bases, and the junction held 3 bases outside the gene matches. The CDR3 nucleotides are TGTGCCAGCAGCCCAGGACAGGGGGAGACCCAGTACTTC. Translation gives CASSPGQGETQYF.

The rearrangement joins TRBV7-9 to TRBJ2-5, with 7 bases matching TRBD2. Germline CDR1 is SEHNR and CDR2 is FQNEAQ (reference sequence). V lost 0 bases to trimming and J lost 1 base; unmatched junction nucleotides: 5. The CDR3 consists of 16 residues. CDR3 bases: TGTGCCAGCAGCTTAGCGCTGGGAGGGATCCAAGAGACCCAGTACTTC. As protein: CASSLALGGIQETQYF.

V gene TRBV3-1 (or the pseudogene TRBV3-2) combines with J gene TRBJ1-5; tentative D call: TRBD1 (5 bases). V was pared by 3 bases and J by 9 bases, with 9 bases between. CDR1 and CDR2 from the germline V gene are LGHDT and YNNKEL (reference sequence). This CDR3 has 12 amino acids. CDR3 amino acids: CASSQGVRPQHF. CDR3 coding DNA: TGTGCCAGCAGCCAGGGGGTTAGGCCCCAGCATTTT.

The chain combines TRBV7-2 with TRBJ1-5; no reliable D call. Trimming took off 1 base at V and 10 bases at J, with 8 bases between the two ends. The CDR3 runs 12 residues. Germline loops: CDR1 SGHTA, CDR2 FQGNSA. The CDR3 sequence: CASSLEVGPQHF. The CDR3 bases are TGTGCCAGCAGCTTAGAGGTGGGACCCCAGCATTTT.

V usage is TRBV5-4 and J usage is TRBJ2-7, with D uncertain. Deletions cut 1 base from V and 3 bases from J, with 11 bases between. The CDR3 runs to 14 residues. Germline assignment: CDR1 SGHNT and CDR2 YYREEE (reference sequence). The chain's CDR3 is CASSLRLNSYEQYF. As DNA, the CDR3 is TGTGCCAGCAGCTTGCGGTTGAACAGCTACGAGCAGTACTTC.

The genes are TRBV4-2 and TRBJ1-2; TRBD1 is a possible D gene (5 bases). The length of the CDR3 is 15 residues. V dropped 0 bases and J dropped 7 bases, with 15 bases sitting between them. Germline V gene lookup returns CDR1 LGHNA and CDR2 YNFKEQ. Here the CDR3 DNA reads TGTGCCAGCAGCCAAGATAACGGGGGATCGACTGGCTACACCTTC. Protein sequence: CASSQDNGGSTGYTF.

This rearrangement joins TRBV7-3 to TRBJ1-1; a possible D gene is TRBD1 (5 bases). The CDR3 totals 15 residues. V shed 5 bases and J shed 0 bases, with 13 bases lying between them. Germline CDR1 SGHTA, CDR2 FQGTGA. The CDR3: CASSPGGGMNTEAFF. The CDR3 DNA is TGTGCCAGCAGCCCCGGGGGGGGTATGAACACTGAAGCTTTCTTT.

The chain carries TRBV5-1 and TRBJ2-1; a weak D match, TRBD1 (5 bases). This CDR3 comprises 16 residues. V lost 0 bases and J 4 bases, leaving 14 bases between the germline ends. Germline values: CDR1 SGHRS, CDR2 YFSETQ. The CDR3: CASSLAVRATYNEQFF. The CDR3 nucleotides read TGCGCCAGCAGCTTGGCCGTCAGGGCGACGTACAATGAGCAGTTCTTC.

The chain employs TRBV11-2 and TRBJ1-1, with D maybe TRBD1 (5 bases). The CDR3 totals 14 residues. CDR1 and CDR2 from the germline V gene are SGHAT and FQNNGV. Trimming cost V 5 bases and J 3 bases, with 13 bases left between them. CDR3 amino acids: CASSGPGGDTEAFF. Here the CDR3 DNA reads TGTGCCAGCAGCGGTCCGGGAGGGGACACTGAAGCTTTCTTT.

In its sample, this clone was seen a few times. This chain joins TRBV6-6 and TRBJ2-1; D could derive from TRBD1 or TRBD2 (5 bases each). Trimming took 6 bases from V and 10 from J, leaving 13 bases between them. The CDR3 has 12 residues. The germline V gene has CDR1 MNHNY and CDR2 SVGAGI (reference sequence). The CDR3 loop is CASSRLREEQFF. In DNA form, the CDR3 reads TGTGCCAGCAGCCGCCTCAGGGAGGAGCAGTTCTTC.

This clone was observed once. V and J are TRBV5-1 and TRBJ1-2; D is unclear. The germline V and J ends were trimmed by 4 bases and 2 bases, with 18 bases remaining between them. The CDR3 runs to 16 residues. Germline V gene sequence: CDR1 SGHRS, CDR2 YFSETQ. The CDR3 here is CASSLTYGVANYGYTF. DNA of the CDR3: TGCGCCAGCAGCCTAACCTACGGGGTTGCAAACTATGGCTACACCTTC.

This clone has just one count. The chain carries TRBV6-2 or TRBV6-3 and TRBJ1-2; 7 nucleotides match TRBD1. The germline CDR1 and CDR2 sequences are MNHEY and SVGEGT. V was clipped by 6 bases and J by 8 bases; unmatched bases: 9. This CDR3 region has 13 residues. For the CDR3, the DNA is TGTGCCAGCAGCCCTTGGACAGGCGGAGGCTACACCTTC. Protein product: CASSPWTGGGYTF.

The chain is built from TRBV6-5 and TRBJ1-5; D not certain. The CDR3 length is 14 residues. The germline V gene has CDR1 MNHEY and CDR2 SVGAGI. V lost 2 bases, J lost 7 bases, and 12 bases lay in between. The CDR3 nucleotides are TGTGCCAGCAGTTACGGAGCGGGTAGACAGCCCCAGCATTTT. It codes for CASSYGAGRQPQHF.

The chain combines TRBV2 with TRBJ2-1, with D unresolved. Germline CDR1 SNHLY, CDR2 FYNNEI. V shed 3 bases and J shed 5 bases, with 8 bases lying between them. There are 13 residues in the CDR3. The CDR3 nucleotides are TGTGCCAGCAGTGAGTTAGGCCACAATGAGCAGTTCTTC. As protein: CASSELGHNEQFF.